The 15 T cell receptor beta chains in this list originate from one sample, sequenced in a study of a mutant IDH1 vaccine in newly diagnosed glioma. Repertoires were generated with immunoSEQ multiplex PCR, while TCRdb's copy carries only in-frame clones and drops some. Found here are tens of thousands of clones, about 70% of them singletons; the top ten hold 9.5% to 11%. Their antigens are not known. Time point noted: week 11, during vaccination. In the vaccine, a single dose held 300 ug of the mutant IDH1 20-mer peptide, along with topical imiquimod. The specimen was peripheral blood mononuclear cells (PBMCs), collected from a glioma patient whose treatment included an IDH1 peptide vaccine. These receptors all stem from a man aged 18 to 35 with glioma. Some clones in this sample may be carry-over from other donors' samples.

J is TRBJ1-4 and V is TRBV18, with TRBD1 matching over 7 bases. Germline-derived CDR1 and CDR2 are KGHSH and LQKENI. This CDR3 spans 15 amino acids. The J segment lost 7 bases and the V segment lost 3 bases, leaving 8 bases of the junction unmatched. The CDR3 protein is CASSPLQGMGEKLFF. Written as DNA, the CDR3 is TGTGCCAGCTCACCCCTACAGGGGATGGGTGAAAAACTGTTTTTT.

The chain links TRBV9 to TRBJ2-3, with D perhaps matching TRBD1 or TRBD2 (6 bases each). This CDR3 spans 13 amino acids. CDR1 SGDLS and CDR2 YYNGEE come from the germline V gene. The CDR3 is CASGAPSTDTQYF. The CDR3 DNA sequence: TGTGCGTCGGGGGCCCCTAGCACAGATACGCAGTATTTT.

This chain connects TRBV4-1 to TRBJ1-3; a weak D match, TRBD1 (5 bases). Per germline, CDR1 MGHRA and CDR2 YSYEKL. The CDR3 spans 18 residues. Between the trimmed V and J ends, which lost 0 bases and 0 bases, there was a span of 15 bases. The CDR3 here is CASSQEGGDWFSGNTIYF. The CDR3 coding sequence is TGCGCCAGCAGCCAAGAAGGTGGGGACTGGTTCTCTGGAAACACCATATATTTT.

The chain employs TRBV7-8 and TRBJ1-1; tentative D call: TRBD1 (6 bases). This CDR3 contains 13 residues. Germline CDR1 reads SGHVS; CDR2 reads FQNEAQ. V lost 5 bases to trimming and J lost 4 bases, with 11 bases between them. This CDR3 is CASSPRGGTEAFF. CDR3 in DNA: TGTGCCAGCAGCCCCAGGGGAGGCACTGAAGCTTTCTTT.

This chain connects TRBV30 to TRBJ2-1, with 11 bases lining up with TRBD2. Germline V gene data show CDR1 as GTSNPN and CDR2 as SVGIG (reference sequence). V dropped 2 bases and J dropped 9; count of bases not matched to a gene: 9. This CDR3 contains 15 residues. DNA for the CDR3: TGTGCCTGGAGTTTCACTAGCGGGAGAGGTGGTGAGCAGTTCTTC. Its protein product is CAWSFTSGRGGEQFF.

The chain has TRBV15 and TRBJ2-1; 7 positions agree with TRBD2. Trimming at V came to 8 bases and at J to 9 bases, leaving 16 bases not matched to a gene. CDR3 size: 15 residues. Germline V gene lookup returns CDR1 LNHNV and CDR2 YYDKDF (reference sequence). CDR3 coding DNA: TGTGCCACCTGGGGCTCTAGTGCGGGAGACAGTGAGCAGTTCTTC. It codes for CATWGSSAGDSEQFF. Full variable domain (outside the CDR3, taken from reference TRBV15 and TRBJ2-1): DAMVIQNPRYQVTQFGKPVTLSCSQTLNHNVMYWYQQKSSQAPKLLFHYYDKDFNNEADTPDNFQSRRPNTSFCFLDIRSPGLGDTAMYLCATWGSSAGDSEQFFGPGTRLTVL.

V and J are TRBV6-1 and TRBJ1-2; TRBD1 is a possible D gene (6 bases). The germline V gene has CDR1 MNHNS and CDR2 SASEGT. Trimming pared 6 bases from V and 2 bases from J, leaving 7 bases between. The CDR3 is 12 residues long. Here the CDR3 DNA reads TGTGCCAGCAGACAGGGAAACTATGGCTACACCTTC. Its protein product is CASRQGNYGYTF.

Worth noting for this clone: Compared with germline, one end of the junction differs, possibly owing to a read error. CDR3 DNA: TGTGCTAGCAGCTTAGTATCAAATAGCCGGGGGGAGCAGTTCTTC. Its translation: CASSLVSNSRGEQFF. The genes are TRBV7-7 and TRBJ2-1; D is perhaps TRBD2 (6 bases). This CDR3 region has 15 residues. Germline assignment: CDR1 SSHAT and CDR2 FNYEAQ (reference sequence).

The rearrangement uses TRBV7-9 and TRBJ2-7; D uncertain. The V gene lost 5 bases and the J gene lost 2 bases, with 7 bases spanning the gap. The germline CDR1 and CDR2 sequences are SEHNR and FQNEAQ (reference sequence). The CDR3 consists of 12 residues. CDR3 sequence: CASSGLAYEQYF. The CDR3 coding sequence is TGTGCCAGCAGCGGCCTTGCCTACGAGCAGTACTTC.

This clone was recorded a few times. The chain carries TRBV10-1 and TRBJ1-4, with TRBD1 identical over 7 bases. The CDR3 totals 15 residues. V trimming: 7 bases; J trimming: 0 bases; junction bases outside the gene matches: 5. Germline CDR1 reads WNHNN; CDR2 reads SYGVQD (reference sequence). The DNA of the CDR3 is TGCGCCAGCACCAGACAGGGTACAACTAATGAAAAACTGTTTTTT. Translated, it gives CASTRQGTTNEKLFF.

This rearrangement joins TRBV9 to TRBJ1-1, with 10 bases identical to TRBD1. Germline CDR1 SGDLS, CDR2 YYNGEE. This CDR3 region has 17 residues. The J segment lost 8 bases and the V segment lost 2 bases, leaving 15 bases of the junction unmatched. CDR3 sequence: CASSVTPGTGATLEAFF. The DNA of the CDR3 is TGTGCCAGCAGCGTCACTCCGGGGACAGGGGCAACTTTGGAAGCTTTCTTT.

The V call is TRBV14, the J call TRBJ1-1; the D is unclear. Trimming cost V 11 bases and J 0 bases, with 22 bases left between them. The germline CDR1 and CDR2 sequences are SGHDN and FVKESK. The CDR3 contains 16 residues. The CDR3 nucleotides read TGTGCCGGGCCACCTCGCCAGTGGCAGATGAACACTGAAGCTTTCTTT. It encodes CAGPPRQWQMNTEAFF.

Here the CDR3 DNA reads TGTGCCATAAGACAGGGGATCACTGAAGCTTTCTTT. This translates into CAIRQGITEAFF. V is TRBV10-3 and J is TRBJ1-1; TRBD1 matches 8 bases. The germline V gene has CDR1 ENHRY and CDR2 SYGVKD. Losses at the gene ends were 9 bases for V and 4 bases for J; bases not matched to a gene: 4. The CDR3 is 12 residues long.

V usage is TRBV2 and J usage is TRBJ2-7; weak D call: TRBD2 (5 bases). The germline V gene has CDR1 SNHLY and CDR2 FYNNEI. Trimming pared 8 bases from V and 2 bases from J, leaving 10 bases between. The CDR3 is 12 residues long. The CDR3: CASSEGPYEQYF. The CDR3 coding sequence is TGTGCCAGCTCTGAGGGTCCCTACGAGCAGTACTTC.

The chain carries TRBV25-1 and TRBJ2-5; D might be TRBD2 (6 bases). The CDR3 extends over 15 amino acids. V was cut by 1 base and J by 2 bases, with 11 bases left in between. Germline CDR1 is MGHDK and CDR2 is SYGVNS. CDR3 sequence: CASSEWSGLQETQYF. The DNA of the CDR3 is TGTGCCAGCAGTGAATGGTCGGGACTTCAAGAGACCCAGTACTTC.